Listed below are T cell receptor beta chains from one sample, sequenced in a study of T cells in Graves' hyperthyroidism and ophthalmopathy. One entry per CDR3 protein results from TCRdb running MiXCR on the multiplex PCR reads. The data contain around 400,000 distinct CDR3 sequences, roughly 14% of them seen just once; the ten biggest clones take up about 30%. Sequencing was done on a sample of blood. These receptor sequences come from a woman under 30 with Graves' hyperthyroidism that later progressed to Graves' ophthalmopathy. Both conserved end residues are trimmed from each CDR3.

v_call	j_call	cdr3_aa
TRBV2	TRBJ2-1	ASMLSYEQF
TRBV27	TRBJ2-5	ASSFSAGYQETQY
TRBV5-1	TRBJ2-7	ASSFDRHEQY
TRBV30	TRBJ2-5	ASHTSGSKTQY
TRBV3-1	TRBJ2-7	ASSQVNRKRIYEQY
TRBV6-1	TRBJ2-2	ASSPRWVASNTGELF
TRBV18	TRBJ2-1	ASFLRQGLKNEQF
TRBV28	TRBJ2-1	ASSFVAGAFNEQF
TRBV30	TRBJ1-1	AWSEKRENTEAF
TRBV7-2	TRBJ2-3	ASSLAVLAGDFSTDTQY
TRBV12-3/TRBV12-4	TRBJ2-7	ASSPSTGIAEQY
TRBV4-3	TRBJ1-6	ASSQKDADGVPLH
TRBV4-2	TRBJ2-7	ASSQVSKLKTHEQY
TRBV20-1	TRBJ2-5	SARDLSGGRVQETQY
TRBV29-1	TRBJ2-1	SVEKGLAIDEQF
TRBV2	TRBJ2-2	ASRGQDTGELF
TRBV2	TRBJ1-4	ASRKTAEKLF
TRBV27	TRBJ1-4	ASTSSSGKLF
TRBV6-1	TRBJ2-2	ASSPLTGVDSTGELF
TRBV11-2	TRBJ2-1	ASSSTGTRYNEQF